This entry features one TCR beta chain sequence. Its specificity is unknown. Generated by immunoSEQ multiplex PCR, the TCRdb table keeps only in-frame clones and is missing some. The sample includes 950,000 to 1,100,000 clones, 70% to 80% of them seen just once. This entry is derived from a study of shared clonotypes between healthy human individuals. As for the study in general: The cohort comprised a couple of women and a few men. Their ages spanned 18 to 49 years. The study's findings and limits: The study found roughly 5% of naive CD4 clonotypes shared across four donors. Clonotypes not shared had lower generation probabilities than those common to all four donors.

The CDR3 has 11 residues. Germline V gene lookup returns CDR1 DFQATT and CDR2 SNEGSKA (reference sequence). This TCR derives from a man between 18 and 35 years old in good health. Some clones in this sample may be carry-over from other donors' samples. Sequencing used memory CD4+ T cells from PBMCs. As to subset: CD45RA-negative fraction. The chain carries TRBV20-1 and TRBJ1-1; D call uncertain. The CDR3 sequence is CRASVNTEAFF. The CDR3 bases are TGCAGGGCGTCCGTGAACACTGAAGCTTTCTTT.